This TCR beta chain was profiled in a study of shared clonotypes between healthy human individuals (dated by TCRdb to about 2020). At the level of the whole study: A couple of women and a few men aged 18 to 49 years were included in the cohort. For each donor, three plates each were used for CD4 naive and CD4 memory, two plates were used for CD8 naive, and one plate was used for CD8 memory. Blood TCR repertoires of a handful of healthy adults were deeply sequenced to estimate repertoire size and the extent of clonotype sharing between individuals. Libraries were prepared and TCR repertoires were sequenced by different laboratories using diverse techniques, in order to increase sequencing depth and limit assay-specific biases. Leukapheresis yielded between about 0.85 and 9.5 billion PBMCs per donor. What the research found in general, with its limitations: Sampling was limited to blood, and TCR repertoires in tissue likely differ from TCR repertoires in blood. Clonotypes shared by all four sorted-subset donors showed higher generation probabilities than non-shared clonotypes. Naive subsets generally had larger estimated clonotype richness than memory subsets did. Sharing across a few donors was observed for around 5% of naive CD4, 3% to 3.5% of naive CD8, 2% to 2.5% of memory CD4, and approximately 0.41% of memory CD8 clonotypes. The small number of donors limited the genetic and exposure-history diversity represented. Pairwise subsampling indicated that sequencing depth was expected to affect the degree of clonotype sharing among donors. Incomplete sequencing was indicated by rarefaction of sorted-subset datasets, despite the large sequencing depth.

From the cysteine through the phenylalanine, the CDR3 covers 17 amino acids. Of the read, only the CDR3 DNA is kept; its 51 bases are in frame from base 1. From the germline V gene, CDR1 is SGHRS and CDR2 is YFSETQ. V is pruned by 0 bases and J by 4 bases, leaving 9 bases of the junction without a gene match. About this clone itself: Its antigen is not yet known. There are no base qualities to consult, and no much larger clone falls within one base.

Using the deep immunoSEQ assay, TCR CDR3 regions were amplified from genomic DNA by multiplex PCR. For each cell subset, the extracted genomic DNA was distributed evenly across all wells of several immunoSEQ 96-well plates, and each plate served as one replicate. Each replicate PCR for sorted subsets received roughly 0.2 ug genomic DNA, equal to roughly 33,000 T cell genomes. The purified libraries were quantified using a Qubit 3.0 fluorometer, sized with a Bioanalyzer 2100, and then quantified again using the KAPA Library Quantification kit. A separate single-read 150-cycle Illumina NextSeq 550 flow cell was used to sequence each immunoSEQ 96-well plate. In the original analysis: Because the immunoSEQ output included only junctional sequences and no quality scores, the filtering could not be the same as the filtering used for full-length reads. Sequences were annotated with PyIR, a Python wrapper for IgBLAST v1.9, using IMGT germline references to assign V/J genes and CDR3. Any read was removed if the V/J assignment was weak (E-value above 1e-6), the CDR3 was missing, or the read contained stop codons, out-of-frame junctions, or ambiguous translated residues. V3J clonotypes were defined as sequences sharing the same inferred V gene, J gene, and CDR3 amino acid sequence. To compute the percentage overlap between repertoires, the number of shared unique clonotypes was divided by the size of the smaller repertoire. Richness of each repertoire was evaluated using RTK rarefaction, the Chao1 estimator, and Recon v2.1 estimates of unobserved clonotypes. Generation probabilities were computed with OLGA for all TCRbeta clonotypes obtained by the gDNA method from four donors. TCRdb's version of the immuneACCESS table is confined to in-frame rearrangements and falls short of the full clone set. An unresolved V gene accounts for under half of the shortfall where checked; the remainder is of unknown origin. That table gives V, J and clone size, and the DNA gave D and trimming. This sample gives hundreds of thousands of clones in total; around 74% of them show up just once. Together, the top ten hold roughly 1.7% of the sample.

Healthy HIV-negative adults with no recently reported acute infections or vaccinations were included as donors. Every donor was a Caucasian adult residing in Nashville, Tennessee, USA. Magnetic negative selection was used to enrich CD4+ T cells, after which naive cells were positively selected on CD45RA and the negative fraction became the memory subset. After blood collection by leukapheresis, PBMCs were isolated using Ficoll-Histopaque density gradient centrifugation and then cryopreserved in the vapor phase of liquid nitrogen. Purity and quantity of every magnetically sorted T cell population were checked by analytical flow cytometry. Genomic DNA was isolated from each sorted fraction and quantified by UV absorbance on a Nanodrop 2000c.

Sequencing input: memory CD4+ T cells sorted from blood. Taken with the paper, the label for cell subset or site translates to: CD45RA-negative fraction. The TCR was taken from a woman aged 30 to 39 in good health. In this chain, TRBV5-1 is recombined with TRBJ1-2, and TRBD1 matches 10 of the central bases. DNA sequence: TGCGCCAGCAGCTTGGCCCCCCCGACAGGGGGCGGCTATGGCTACACCTTC. Translation gives CASSLAPPTGGGYGYTF.